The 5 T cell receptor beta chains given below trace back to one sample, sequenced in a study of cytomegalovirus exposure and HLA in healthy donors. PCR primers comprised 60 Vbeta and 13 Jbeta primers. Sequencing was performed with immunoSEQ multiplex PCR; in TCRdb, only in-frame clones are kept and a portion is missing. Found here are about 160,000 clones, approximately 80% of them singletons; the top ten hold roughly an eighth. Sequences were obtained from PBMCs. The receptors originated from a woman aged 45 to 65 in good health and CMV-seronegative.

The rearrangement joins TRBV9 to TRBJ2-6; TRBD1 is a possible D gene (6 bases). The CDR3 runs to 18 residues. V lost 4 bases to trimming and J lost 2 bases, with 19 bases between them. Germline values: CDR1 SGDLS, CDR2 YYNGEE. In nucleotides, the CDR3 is TGTGCCAGCAGCCCATTAGGGGCAGGGGAACCTGGGGCCAACGTCCTGACTTTC. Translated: CASSPLGAGEPGANVLTF.

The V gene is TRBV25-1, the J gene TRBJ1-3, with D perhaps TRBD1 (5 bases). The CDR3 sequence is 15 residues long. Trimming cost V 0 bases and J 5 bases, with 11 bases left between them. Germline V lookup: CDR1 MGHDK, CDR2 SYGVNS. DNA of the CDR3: TGTGCCAGCAGTGAATATGCGGGGGTCAGAAACACCATATATTTT. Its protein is CASSEYAGVRNTIYF.

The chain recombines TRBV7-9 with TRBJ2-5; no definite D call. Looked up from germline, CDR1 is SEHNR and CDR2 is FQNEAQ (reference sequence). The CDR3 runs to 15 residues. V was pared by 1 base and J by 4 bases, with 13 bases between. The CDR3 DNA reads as TGTGCCAGCAGCTTAGTGTTGGGTTCGGGAGAGACCCAGTACTTC. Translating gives CASSLVLGSGETQYF.

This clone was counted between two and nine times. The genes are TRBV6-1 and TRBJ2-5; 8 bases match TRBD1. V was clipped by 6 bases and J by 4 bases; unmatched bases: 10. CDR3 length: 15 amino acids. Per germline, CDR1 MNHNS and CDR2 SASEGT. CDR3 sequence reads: CASRTGTGLGETQYF. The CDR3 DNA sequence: TGTGCCAGCAGGACCGGGACAGGATTGGGAGAGACCCAGTACTTC.

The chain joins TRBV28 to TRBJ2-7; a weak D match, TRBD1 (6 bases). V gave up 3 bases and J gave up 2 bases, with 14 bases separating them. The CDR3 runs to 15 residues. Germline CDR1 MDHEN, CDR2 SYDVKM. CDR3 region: CASSFRDTSPYEQYF. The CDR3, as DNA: TGTGCCAGCAGTTTCCGGGACACCTCCCCCTACGAGCAGTACTTC.